The 29 T cell receptor beta chains in this list originate from one sample, sequenced in a study of CD8+CD57+ T cells in acquired aplastic anemia. CDR3 and TCR beta VDJ profiling relied on genomic DNA as the template. TCRdb processed the reads anew with MiXCR; each CDR3 protein has one entry. The sample contains 200,000 to 300,000 distinct CDR3 sequences, about 80% of which appear only once. CD8+CD57+ cell expansion, shown by flow cytometry, had occurred in the patients selected for sequencing. Sequenced material: sorted CD4+, CD8+, or CD8+CD57+ T cells (not recorded which) from PBMCs. The receptors stem from a human donor with aplastic anemia.

The V call is TRBV5-4, the J call TRBJ2-1, with no clear D. The CDR3 contains 16 residues. The V and J ends lost 4 bases and 8 bases respectively, with 22 bases between them. Germline lookup yields CDR1 SGHNT and CDR2 YYREEE (reference sequence). CDR3 in DNA: TGTGCCAGCAGCCAAGATCATGGAAACGGTCAGGATGAGCAGTTCTTC. This gives the protein CASSQDHGNGQDEQFF.

On this clonotype itself: The junction does not match germline at one end; this may be a read error. This sequence joins TRBV9 and TRBJ2-4, with D uncertain. Per germline, CDR1 SGDLS and CDR2 YYNGEE. This CDR3 has 12 amino acids. The CDR3 protein is CASGVAGDIQYF. The DNA for the CDR3 is TGTGCCAGCGGCGTAGCTGGGGACATTCAGTACTTC.

The rearrangement links TRBV10-3 to TRBJ2-3; TRBD1 or TRBD2 may be the D gene (5 bases each). The CDR3 covers 14 residues. V dropped 1 base and J dropped 1 base, with 6 bases sitting between them. Germline V gives CDR1 ENHRY, CDR2 SYGVKD. CDR3 loop: CAISELGGTDTQYF. The CDR3 region has the DNA TGTGCCATCAGTGAGTTGGGGGGCACAGATACGCAGTATTTT.

In the case of this clonotype: One end of the junction does not line up with germline, which may come from a read error. V is TRBV7-3 and J is TRBJ2-6; 7 bases match TRBD2. This CDR3 has 15 residues. Germline-derived CDR1 and CDR2 are SGHTA and FQGTGA. The CDR3 DNA sequence: TGTGCCAGCAGCTTTCAAAGCAGCGGGGCGAACGTCCTGACTTTC. It is translated as CASSFQSSGANVLTF.

CDR3 nucleotides: TGTGCCAGCAGCCCCCTAGGGGAGGCGAACCTGGCCGAGCAGTACGTC. This encodes CASSPLGEANLAEQYV. V gene TRBV5-8 combines with J gene TRBJ2-7; a weak D match, TRBD2 (6 bases). Germline V CDR1 and CDR2: SGHTS, YDEGEE. V gave up 4 bases and J gave up 6 bases, with 23 bases separating them. This CDR3 region has 16 residues.

This sequence joins TRBV7-8 and TRBJ1-1; D not certain. Trimming left V 2 bases short and J 11 bases short, with 21 bases between. The CDR3 contains 15 residues. In germline, CDR1 is SGHVS, CDR2 FQNEAQ. Here the CDR3 reads CASSLSGGGQDQAFF. The CDR3 region has the DNA TGTGCCAGCAGCTTATCAGGCGGAGGCCAAGATCAGGCTTTCTTT. The full variable domain, rest sourced from reference TRBV7-8 and TRBJ1-1, is GAGVSQSPRYKVAKRGQDVALRCDPISGHVSLFWYQQALGQGPEFLTYFQNEAQLDKSGLPSDRFFAERPEGSVSTLKIQRTQQEDSAVYLCASSLSGGGQDQAFFGQGTRLTVV.

Turning to this clonotype: One end of the junction varies from germline; a read error may be responsible. The rearrangement links TRBV7-9 to TRBJ1-6; possibly TRBD1 for D (6 bases). This CDR3 spans 14 amino acids. From germline, CDR1 is SEHNR and CDR2 FQNEAQ (reference sequence). The CDR3 DNA reads as TGTGCCAGCAGCTCGGAAAGGGGGGATTCGCCCCTCCACTTT. Translation: CASSSERGDSPLHF. The variable domain in full, with the rest retrieved from reference TRBV7-9 and TRBJ1-6, is DTGVSQNPRHKITKRGQNVTFRCDPISEHNRLYWYRQTLGQGPEFLTYFQNEAQLEKSRLLSDRFSAERPKGSFSTLEIQRTEQGDSAMYLCASSSERGDSPLHFGNGTRLTVT.

To note about this clonotype: No conserved phenylalanine or tryptophan is present at the end of the CDR3, so a read error is the likely explanation. The limits of the CDR3 on the DNA are not certain, so only TCRdb's listed CDR3 is given. This sequence joins TRBV7-3 and TRBJ2-3; the DNA was not compared with TRBD2, the D call given in the table. The CDR3 length equals 12 residues, ends included. CDR1 and CDR2 from the germline V gene are SGHTA and FQGTGA. The CDR3 sequence is CASSYRWDQRPG.

The chain recombines TRBV5-6 with TRBJ2-1; 7 bases fit TRBD2. The CDR3 loop spans 15 amino acids. The V gene's germline CDR1 is SGHDT and CDR2 YYEEEE. Trimming at V came to 0 bases and at J to 7 bases, leaving 7 bases not matched to a gene. CDR3 coding DNA: TGTGCCAGCAGCTTGGGGGAGGGCGGCTATAATGAGCAGTTCTTC. Its protein product is CASSLGEGGYNEQFF.

On this clonotype: Compared with germline, one end of the junction differs, possibly owing to a read error. V gene TRBV7-8 combines with J gene TRBJ1-1; D call uncertain. CDR3 length equals 17 residues. CDR1 and CDR2 from the germline V gene are SGHVS and FQNEAQ. This CDR3 reads CASSVAGCPLVKYEAFF. Here the CDR3 DNA reads TGTGCCAGCAGCGTAGCGGGCTGTCCCCTGGTGAAGTATGAAGCTTTCTTT. Based on the CDR3 plus reference TRBV7-8 and TRBJ1-1, the full variable domain is GAGVSQSPRYKVAKRGQDVALRCDPISGHVSLFWYQQALGQGPEFLTYFQNEAQLDKSGLPSDRFFAERPEGSVSTLKIQRTQQEDSAVYLCASSVAGCPLVKYEAFFGQGTRLTVV.

With regard to this clonotype: The CDR3 does not end in the conserved phenylalanine or tryptophan, so this is likely a read error. The limits of the CDR3 on the DNA are not certain, so only TCRdb's listed CDR3 is given. The chain links TRBV2 to TRBJ1-1; TRBD1, as called in the table, went unchecked against the DNA. Germline CDR1 is SNHLY and CDR2 is FYNNEI. Counting both end residues, the CDR3 totals 14 amino acids. The CDR3 spells CASGEGGTWTEAFC.

The chain joins TRBV7-9 to TRBJ2-3, with 9 bases that match TRBD2. J gave up 11 bases and V 9 bases, and 12 bases lay outside the gene matches. CDR3 length: 13 residues. The V gene's germline CDR1 is SEHNR and CDR2 FQNEAQ (reference sequence). The CDR3 reads CASSGSTYNEQYF. CDR3 in DNA: TGTGCCAGTAGCGGGAGTACCTACAATGAGCAGTATTTT.

The V and J genes are TRBV5-5 and TRBJ2-7; possibly TRBD1 for D (6 bases). The CDR3 has 13 residues. Deletions cut 5 bases from V and 3 bases from J, with 12 bases between. Germline CDR1 reads SGHKS; CDR2 reads YYEKEE (reference sequence). The CDR3 reads CASSFKGDYEQYF. DNA of the CDR3: TGTGCCAGCAGTTTTAAGGGGGACTACGAGCAGTACTTC.

In this sample, this clonotype turned up once. CDR3 loop: CASSGLREEEGEQFF. The CDR3 coding sequence is TGTGCCAGCAGCGGGTTGAGGGAGGAGGAGGGTGAGCAGTTCTTC. V and J are TRBV9 and TRBJ2-1; maybe TRBD2 (6 bases). The V end lost 3 bases, the J end lost 9 bases, and 19 bases lay between the germline ends. The CDR3 is 15 residues long. In germline, CDR1 is SGDLS, CDR2 YYNGEE.

This clonotype was counted a single time. The CDR3 loop reads CASSSSGTWGAATYF. The CDR3 coding sequence is TGTGCCAGCAGTTCTAGCGGGACGTGGGGGGCGGCTACATACTTC. The genes are TRBV7-3 and TRBJ2-5, with 9 bases aligning to TRBD2. Trimming at V came to 6 bases and at J to 14 bases, leaving 19 bases not matched to a gene. Germline CDR1 reads SGHTA; CDR2 reads FQGTGA. The CDR3 consists of 15 residues.

Comments on this clonotype: One junction end does not reproduce the germline sequence, and a read error may be involved. CDR3 coding DNA: TGTGCCAGCAGTGAGGTAGAGCCCCTACTCTACGAGCAGTACTTCTTC. This encodes CASSEVEPLLYEQYFF. V and J are TRBV2 and TRBJ1-2; no clear D. The CDR3 consists of 16 residues. The germline V gene encodes CDR1 SNHLY and CDR2 FYNNEI.

V is TRBV4-1 and J is TRBJ1-6; D remains unclear. Trimming removed 4 bases at V and 2 bases at J, with 6 bases between. Per germline, CDR1 MGHRA and CDR2 YSYEKL. The CDR3 loop spans 14 amino acids. This chain's CDR3 is CASSRQPYNSPLHF. In DNA form, the CDR3 reads TGCGCCAGCAGCCGGCAACCCTATAATTCACCCCTCCACTTT.

This sequence joins TRBV5-1 and TRBJ2-3, with TRBD2 as a possible D gene (6 bases). The V gene lost 0 bases and the J gene lost 7 bases, with 12 bases spanning the gap. In germline, CDR1 is SGHRS, CDR2 YFSETQ. This CDR3 has 14 amino acids. CDR3 residues: CASSLAGATNTQYF. DNA of the CDR3: TGCGCCAGCAGCTTGGCGGGAGCAACTAATACGCAGTATTTT.

Here the CDR3 reads CASSSRGSGQLYNEQFF. DNA for the CDR3: TGCGCCAGCAGCTCGAGGGGGTCGGGACAGCTCTACAATGAGCAGTTCTTC. The chain carries TRBV5-1 and TRBJ2-1; 7 bases map to TRBD1. V was clipped by 3 bases and J by 3 bases; unmatched bases: 12. The CDR3 runs 17 residues. Germline V gene sequence: CDR1 SGHRS, CDR2 YFSETQ. Full variable domain (rest looked up from reference TRBV5-1 and TRBJ2-1): KAGVTQTPRYLIKTRGQQVTLSCSPISGHRSVSWYQQTPGQGLQFLFEYFSETQRNKGNFPGRFSGRQFSNSRSEMNVSTLELGDSALYLCASSSRGSGQLYNEQFFGPGTRLTVL.

On this clonotype: Sequence at one end of the junction differs from germline and may be a read error. The genes are TRBV7-6 and TRBJ2-3, with 10 bases matching TRBD1. The CDR3 covers 14 residues. Per germline, CDR1 SGHVS and CDR2 FNYEAQ. The CDR3 sequence is CASSLAGTGVNYGF. CDR3 nucleotide sequence: TGTGCCAGCAGCTTAGCGGGGACAGGGGTGAATTATGGCTTT.

About this clonotype: The germline gene is not matched at one end of the junction; a read error may be the cause. This chain uses TRBV15 with TRBJ2-1; 9 nucleotides align to TRBD2. In germline, CDR1 is LNHNV, CDR2 YYDKDF (reference sequence). The CDR3 has 15 amino acids. CDR3: CASSRAGGASDAQFF. CDR3 coding DNA: TGTGCCAGTAGCAGAGCGGGGGGAGCTTCAGATGCGCAGTTTTTC. The full variable domain, with the rest looked up from reference TRBV15 and TRBJ2-1, is DAMVIQNPRYQVTQFGKPVTLSCSQTLNHNVMYWYQQKSSQAPKLLFHYYDKDFNNEADTPDNFQSRRPNTSFCFLDIRSPGLGDTAMYLCASSRAGGASDAQFFGPGTRLTVL.

This chain joins TRBV7-9 and TRBJ1-1; D is ambiguous. There are 15 residues in the CDR3. The V and J ends lost 5 bases and 13 bases respectively, with 26 bases between them. Germline lookup yields CDR1 SEHNR and CDR2 FQNEAQ (reference sequence). The CDR3 sequence is CASSPDLRKNTGDFF. DNA for the CDR3: TGTGCCAGCAGCCCAGACTTGCGGAAGAACACCGGGGATTTCTTT.

With regard to this clonotype: At one of its ends the junction is not consistent with the germline gene, which may arise from a read error. The rearrangement uses TRBV7-9 and TRBJ2-5; 9 bases align to TRBD2. In germline, CDR1 is SEHNR, CDR2 FQNEAQ (reference sequence). The CDR3 totals 15 residues. The CDR3 sequence is CASSSSGAWGETEYF. The CDR3, as DNA: TGTGCCAGCAGTTCTAGCGGGGCCTGGGGAGAGACCGAGTACTTC.

On this clonotype: Its ends do not fully match the called genes, so a read error is possible. The rearrangement links TRBV7-9 to TRBJ2-2, with D perhaps matching TRBD2 (6 bases). CDR1 is SEHNR and CDR2 is FQNEAQ in the germline V gene (reference sequence). The length of the CDR3 is 15 residues. CDR3 DNA: TGTGCCAGCAGCCCCGCGGGGTTAGTGACCGGGGCGCTGTTTTTT. Protein: CASSPAGLVTGALFF.

V usage is TRBV7-8 and J usage is TRBJ1-5; tentative D call: TRBD1 (6 bases). Trimming left V 1 base short and J 3 bases short, with 13 bases between. There are 16 residues in the CDR3. The germline gives CDR1 SGHVS, CDR2 FQNEAQ. CDR3 DNA: TGTGCCAGCAGCTTAGGGGGGGGCCCCGACAATCAGCCCCAGCATTTT. Amino acids: CASSLGGGPDNQPQHF.

In this sample, this clonotype turned up once. V and J are TRBV19 and TRBJ1-2; no firm D call. Germline assignment: CDR1 LNHDA and CDR2 SQIVND (reference sequence). The length of the CDR3 is 14 residues. Trimming cost V 7 bases and J 7 bases, with 19 bases left between them. For the CDR3, the DNA is TGTGCCAGTAAATCGGACGGTGACACTGCTGGCTACACCTTC. The encoded protein is CASKSDGDTAGYTF.

V gene TRBV20-1 combines with J gene TRBJ2-1, with a weak D call TRBD2 (5 bases). This CDR3 is built from 13 residues. The germline V gene encodes CDR1 DFQATT and CDR2 SNEGSKA (reference sequence). The ends were cut back, 3 bases at V and 3 bases at J, with 9 bases in the middle. The CDR3 region has the DNA TGCAGTGCTAGCCCGGGAATCTACAATGAGCAGTTCTTC. Amino acids: CSASPGIYNEQFF.

As to this clonotype: One end of the junction is discordant with germline, which a read error may explain. V and J are TRBV9 and TRBJ2-2, with a possible D match to TRBD2 (6 bases). The CDR3 length is 12 residues. The germline V gene has CDR1 SGDLS and CDR2 YYNGEE. The CDR3 region is CASGGAGGNLYF. The CDR3 coding sequence is TGTGCCAGCGGAGGAGCTGGGGGGAATCTGTACTTC.

Points on this clonotype: At one end, the junction sequence differs from germline, possibly due to a read error. The genes are TRBV2 and TRBJ1-6; possible D gene TRBD1, 5 bases. The length of the CDR3 is 16 residues. Germline assignment: CDR1 SNHLY and CDR2 FYNNEI. The CDR3 region is CASSERQSSYKSPLHF. CDR3 bases: TGTGCCAGCAGTGAAAGACAGAGCTCCTATAAGTCCCCCCTGCACTTT. Using reference TRBV2 and TRBJ1-6 for the parts outside the CDR3, the full variable domain is EPEVTQTPSHQVTQMGQEVILRCVPISNHLYFYWYRQILGQKVEFLVSFYNNEISEKSEIFDDQFSVERPDGSNFTLKIRSTKLEDSAMYFCASSERQSSYKSPLHFGNGTRLTVT.